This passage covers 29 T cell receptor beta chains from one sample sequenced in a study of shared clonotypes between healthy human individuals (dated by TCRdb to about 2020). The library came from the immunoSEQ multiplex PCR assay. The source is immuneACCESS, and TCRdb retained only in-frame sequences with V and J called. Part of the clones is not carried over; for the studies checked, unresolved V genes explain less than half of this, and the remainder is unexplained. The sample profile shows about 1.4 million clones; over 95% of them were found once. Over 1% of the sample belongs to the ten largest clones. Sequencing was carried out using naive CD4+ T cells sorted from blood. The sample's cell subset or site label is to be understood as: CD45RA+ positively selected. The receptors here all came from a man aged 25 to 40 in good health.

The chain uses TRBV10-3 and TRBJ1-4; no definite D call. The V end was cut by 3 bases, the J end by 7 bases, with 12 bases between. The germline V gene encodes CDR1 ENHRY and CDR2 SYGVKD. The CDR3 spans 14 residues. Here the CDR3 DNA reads TGTGCCATCAGTGAATTGGGGTACGGTGAAAAACTGTTTTTT. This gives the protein CAISELGYGEKLFF.

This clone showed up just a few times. The CDR3 region has the DNA TGTGCCAGCAGCTTCGTGTCGGGGCTTGACACTGAAGCTTTCTTT. Encoded protein: CASSFVSGLDTEAFF. V is TRBV7-9 and J is TRBJ1-1; weak D call: TRBD1 (5 bases). Trimming shortened V by 3 bases and J by 3 bases, and 14 bases separated the two germline ends. Germline loops: CDR1 SEHNR, CDR2 FQNEAQ (reference sequence). The CDR3 covers 15 residues.

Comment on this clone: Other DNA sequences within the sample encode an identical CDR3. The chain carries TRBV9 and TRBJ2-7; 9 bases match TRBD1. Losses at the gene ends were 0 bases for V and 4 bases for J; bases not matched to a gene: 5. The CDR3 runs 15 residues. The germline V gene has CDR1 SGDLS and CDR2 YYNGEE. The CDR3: CASSVGTGVSYEQYF. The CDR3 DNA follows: TGTGCCAGCAGCGTAGGGACAGGGGTCTCTTACGAGCAGTACTTC.

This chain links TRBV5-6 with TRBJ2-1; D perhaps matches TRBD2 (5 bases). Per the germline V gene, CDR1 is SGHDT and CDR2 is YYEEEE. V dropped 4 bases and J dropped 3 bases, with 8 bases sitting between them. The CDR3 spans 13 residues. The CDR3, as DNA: TGTGCCAGCAGCACCGGGAACTACAATGAGCAGTTCTTC. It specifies CASSTGNYNEQFF.

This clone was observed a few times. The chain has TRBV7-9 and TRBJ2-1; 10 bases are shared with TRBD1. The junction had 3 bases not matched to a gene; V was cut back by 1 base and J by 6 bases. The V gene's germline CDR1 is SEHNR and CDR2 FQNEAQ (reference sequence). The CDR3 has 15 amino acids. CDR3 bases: TGTGCCAGCAGCTTAGTGGGGACAGGGGTCAATGAGCAGTTCTTC. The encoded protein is CASSLVGTGVNEQFF.

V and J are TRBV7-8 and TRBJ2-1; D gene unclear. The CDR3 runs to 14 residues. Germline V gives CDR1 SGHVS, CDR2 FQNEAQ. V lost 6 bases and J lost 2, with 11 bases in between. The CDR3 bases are TGTGCCAGCAGACCCGCCGCTACCTACAATGAGCAGTTCTTC. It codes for CASRPAATYNEQFF.

The CDR3 region has the DNA TGTGCCAGCAGTTCGACCTCGTGGACCGGGGAGCTGTTTTTT. Its protein product is CASSSTSWTGELFF. The V gene is TRBV6-5, the J gene TRBJ2-2; D ambiguous. The CDR3 is made up of 14 amino acids. CDR1 is MNHEY, CDR2 SVGAGI, per germline. The V and J ends lost 4 bases and 5 bases respectively, with 11 bases between them.

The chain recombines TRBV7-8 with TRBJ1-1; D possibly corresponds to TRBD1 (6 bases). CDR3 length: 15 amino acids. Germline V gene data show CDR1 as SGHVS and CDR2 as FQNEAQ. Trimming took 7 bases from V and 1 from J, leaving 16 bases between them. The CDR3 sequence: CASNLSDRQNTEAFF. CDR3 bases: TGTGCCAGCAACCTGTCTGACAGGCAGAACACTGAAGCTTTCTTT. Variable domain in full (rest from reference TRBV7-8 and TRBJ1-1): GAGVSQSPRYKVAKRGQDVALRCDPISGHVSLFWYQQALGQGPEFLTYFQNEAQLDKSGLPSDRFFAERPEGSVSTLKIQRTQQEDSAVYLCASNLSDRQNTEAFFGQGTRLTVV.

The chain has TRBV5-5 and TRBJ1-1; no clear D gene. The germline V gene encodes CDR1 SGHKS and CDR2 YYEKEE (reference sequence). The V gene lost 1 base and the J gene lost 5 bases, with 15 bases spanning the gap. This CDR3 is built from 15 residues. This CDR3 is CASSLIELTGTEAFF. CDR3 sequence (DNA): TGTGCCAGCAGCTTGATTGAACTCACGGGAACTGAAGCTTTCTTT.

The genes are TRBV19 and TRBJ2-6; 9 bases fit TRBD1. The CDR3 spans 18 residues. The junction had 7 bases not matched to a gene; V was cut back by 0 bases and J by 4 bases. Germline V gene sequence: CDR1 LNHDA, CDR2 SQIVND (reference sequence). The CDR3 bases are TGTGCCAGTAGTATAGATGGGGGGACAGGGTCCGGGGCCAACGTCCTGACTTTC. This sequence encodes CASSIDGGTGSGANVLTF.

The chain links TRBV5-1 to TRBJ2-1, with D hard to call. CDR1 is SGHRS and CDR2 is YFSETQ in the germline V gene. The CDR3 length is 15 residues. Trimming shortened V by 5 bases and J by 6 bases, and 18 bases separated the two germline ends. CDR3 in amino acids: CASREYVAILNEQFF. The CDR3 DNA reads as TGCGCCAGCAGAGAGTACGTGGCCATACTCAATGAGCAGTTCTTC.

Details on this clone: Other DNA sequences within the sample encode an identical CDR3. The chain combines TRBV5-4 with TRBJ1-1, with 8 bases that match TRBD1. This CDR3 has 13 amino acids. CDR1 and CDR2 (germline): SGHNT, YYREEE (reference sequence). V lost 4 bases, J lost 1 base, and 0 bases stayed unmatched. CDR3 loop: CASSGQGNTEAFF. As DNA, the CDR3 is TGTGCCAGCAGCGGACAGGGGAACACTGAAGCTTTCTTT.

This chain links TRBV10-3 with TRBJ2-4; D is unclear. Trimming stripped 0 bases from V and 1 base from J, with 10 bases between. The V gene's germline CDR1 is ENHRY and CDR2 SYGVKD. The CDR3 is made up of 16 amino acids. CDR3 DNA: TGTGCCATCAGTGAGTCTGAGGTGGGGGCCAAAAACATTCAGTACTTC. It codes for CAISESEVGAKNIQYF.

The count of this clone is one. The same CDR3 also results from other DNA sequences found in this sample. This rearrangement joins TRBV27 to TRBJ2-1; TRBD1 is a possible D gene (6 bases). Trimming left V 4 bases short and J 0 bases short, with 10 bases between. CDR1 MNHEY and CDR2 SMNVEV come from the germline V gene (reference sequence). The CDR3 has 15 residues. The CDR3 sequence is CASSSADSSYNEQFF. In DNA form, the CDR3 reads TGTGCCAGCAGTTCGGCGGACAGCTCCTACAATGAGCAGTTCTTC.

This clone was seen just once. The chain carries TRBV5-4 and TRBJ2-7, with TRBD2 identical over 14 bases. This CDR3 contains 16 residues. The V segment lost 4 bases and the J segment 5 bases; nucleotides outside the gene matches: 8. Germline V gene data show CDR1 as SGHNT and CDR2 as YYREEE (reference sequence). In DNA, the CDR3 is TGTGCCAGCAGCCCTCCGGGACTAGCGGGAGTGCACGAGCAGTACTTC. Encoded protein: CASSPPGLAGVHEQYF. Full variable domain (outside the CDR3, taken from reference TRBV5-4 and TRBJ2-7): ETGVTQSPTHLIKTRGQQVTLRCSSQSGHNTVSWYQQALGQGPQFIFQYYREEENGRGNFPPRFSGLQFPNYSSELNVNALELDDSALYLCASSPPGLAGVHEQYFGPGTRLTVT.

CDR3 DNA sequence: TGTGCCAGCTCGTACCGACCCGGGACTAGCGGGAGGATCAATGAGCAGTTCTTC. Translated, it gives CASSYRPGTSGRINEQFF. This chain uses TRBV18 with TRBJ2-1; TRBD2 agrees at 15 bases. Germline V gene sequence: CDR1 KGHSH, CDR2 LQKENI. V lost 6 bases and J lost 6; bases outside the gene matches: 12. The CDR3 length is 18 residues. The complete variable domain, with remaining parts taken from reference TRBV18 and TRBJ2-1, reads NAGVMQNPRHLVRRRGQEARLRCSPMKGHSHVYWYRQLPEEGLKFMVYLQKENIIDESGMPKERFSAEFPKEGPSILRIQQVVRGDSAAYFCASSYRPGTSGRINEQFFGPGTRLTVL.

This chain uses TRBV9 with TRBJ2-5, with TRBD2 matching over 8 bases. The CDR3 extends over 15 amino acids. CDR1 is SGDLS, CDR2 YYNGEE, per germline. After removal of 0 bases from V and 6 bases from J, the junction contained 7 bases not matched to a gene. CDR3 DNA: TGTGCCAGCAGCGTAGCCGAGAGCGGGAGACAGACCCAGTACTTC. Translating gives CASSVAESGRQTQYF.

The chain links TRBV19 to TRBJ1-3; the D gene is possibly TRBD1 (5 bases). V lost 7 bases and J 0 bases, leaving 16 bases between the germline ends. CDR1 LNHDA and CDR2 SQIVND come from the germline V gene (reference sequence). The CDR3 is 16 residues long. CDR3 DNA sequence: TGTGCCAGTAATTCCTTACCCGGGACCTCTGGAAACACCATATATTTT. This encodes CASNSLPGTSGNTIYF. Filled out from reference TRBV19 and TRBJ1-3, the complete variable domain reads DGGITQSPKYLFRKEGQNVTLSCEQNLNHDAMYWYRQDPGQGLRLIYYSQIVNDFQKGDIAEGYSVSREKKESFPLTVTSAQKNPTAFYLCASNSLPGTSGNTIYFGEGSWLTVV.

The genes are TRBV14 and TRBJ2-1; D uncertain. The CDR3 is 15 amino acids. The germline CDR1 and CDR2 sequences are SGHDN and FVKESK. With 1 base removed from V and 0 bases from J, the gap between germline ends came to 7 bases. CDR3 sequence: CASSQAGFSYNEQFF. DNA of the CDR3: TGTGCCAGCAGCCAAGCCGGTTTCTCCTACAATGAGCAGTTCTTC.

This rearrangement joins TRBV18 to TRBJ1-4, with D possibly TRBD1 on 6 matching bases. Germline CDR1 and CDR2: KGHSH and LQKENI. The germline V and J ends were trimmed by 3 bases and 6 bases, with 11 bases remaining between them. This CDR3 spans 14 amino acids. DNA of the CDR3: TGTGCCAGCTCACCCCGGACAGTCCATGAAAAACTGTTTTTT. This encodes CASSPRTVHEKLFF.

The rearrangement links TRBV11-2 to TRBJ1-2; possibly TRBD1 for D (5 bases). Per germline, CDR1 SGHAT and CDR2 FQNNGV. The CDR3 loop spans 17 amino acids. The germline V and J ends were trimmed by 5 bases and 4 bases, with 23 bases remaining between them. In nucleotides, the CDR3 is TGTGCCAGCAGCAAAACGATCGGGGGGTTTGAAAGCTATGGCTACACCTTC. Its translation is CASSKTIGGFESYGYTF.

CDR3 sequence: CASSFRTGSGANVLTF. In nucleotides, the CDR3 is TGTGCCAGCAGCTTTAGGACAGGCTCTGGGGCCAACGTCCTGACTTTC. V is TRBV7-3 and J is TRBJ2-6; 7 bases are shared with TRBD1. The V segment lost 3 bases and the J segment 0 bases; nucleotides outside the gene matches: 2. This CDR3 has 16 amino acids. Per the germline V gene, CDR1 is SGHTA and CDR2 is FQGTGA.

CDR3 loop: CASTPGGRGYNEKLFF. The CDR3 coding sequence is TGTGCCAGCACCCCCGGGGGCAGGGGATATAATGAAAAACTGTTTTTT. The chain links TRBV28 to TRBJ1-4; TRBD1 might be the D (6 bases). The germline V gene encodes CDR1 MDHEN and CDR2 SYDVKM. The CDR3 contains 16 residues. V was cut by 7 bases and J by 4 bases, with 19 bases left in between.

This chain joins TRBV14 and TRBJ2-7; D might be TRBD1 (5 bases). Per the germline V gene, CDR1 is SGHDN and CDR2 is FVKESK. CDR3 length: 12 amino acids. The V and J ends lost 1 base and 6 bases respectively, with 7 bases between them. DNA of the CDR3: TGTGCCAGCAGCCAAGGAAGGGGCGAGCAGTACTTC. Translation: CASSQGRGEQYF.

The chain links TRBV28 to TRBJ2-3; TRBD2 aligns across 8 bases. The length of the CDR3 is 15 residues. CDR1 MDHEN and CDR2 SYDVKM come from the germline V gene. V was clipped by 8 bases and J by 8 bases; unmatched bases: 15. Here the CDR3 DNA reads TGTGCCAGCGCTGACCTAAGCGGGAGTCTAAGTACGCAGTATTTT. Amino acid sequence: CASADLSGSLSTQYF. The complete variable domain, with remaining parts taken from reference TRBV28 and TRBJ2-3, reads DVKVTQSSRYLVKRTGEKVFLECVQDMDHENMFWYRQDPGLGLRLIYFSYDVKMKEKGDIPEGYSVSREKKERFSLILESASTNQTSMYLCASADLSGSLSTQYFGPGTRLTVL.

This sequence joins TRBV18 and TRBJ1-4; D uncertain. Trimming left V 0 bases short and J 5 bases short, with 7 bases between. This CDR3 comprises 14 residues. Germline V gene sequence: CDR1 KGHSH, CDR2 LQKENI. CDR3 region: CASSPPPDNEKLFF. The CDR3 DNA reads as TGTGCCAGCTCACCACCCCCTGACAATGAAAAACTGTTTTTT. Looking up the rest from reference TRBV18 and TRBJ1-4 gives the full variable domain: NAGVMQNPRHLVRRRGQEARLRCSPMKGHSHVYWYRQLPEEGLKFMVYLQKENIIDESGMPKERFSAEFPKEGPSILRIQQVVRGDSAAYFCASSPPPDNEKLFFGSGTQLSVL.

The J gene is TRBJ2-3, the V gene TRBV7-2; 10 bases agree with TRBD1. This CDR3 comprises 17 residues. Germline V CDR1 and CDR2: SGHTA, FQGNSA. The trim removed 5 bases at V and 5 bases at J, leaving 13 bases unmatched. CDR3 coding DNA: TGTGCCAGCAGCAAACGACCGGGACAGGGGCTTGGAGATACGCAGTATTTT. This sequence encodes CASSKRPGQGLGDTQYF.

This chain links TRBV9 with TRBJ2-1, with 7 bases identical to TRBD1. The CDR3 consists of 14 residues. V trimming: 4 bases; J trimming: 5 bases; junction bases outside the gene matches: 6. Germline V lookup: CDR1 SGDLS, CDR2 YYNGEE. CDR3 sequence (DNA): TGTGCCAGCAGCTTTACAGGGGCCAACAATGAGCAGTTCTTC. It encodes CASSFTGANNEQFF.

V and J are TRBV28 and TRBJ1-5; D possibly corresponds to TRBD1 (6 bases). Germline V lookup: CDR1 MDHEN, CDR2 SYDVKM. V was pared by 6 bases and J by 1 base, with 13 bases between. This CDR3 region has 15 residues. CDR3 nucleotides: TGTGCCAGCAGGGGTGGAGGGGGGAGCAATCAGCCCCAGCATTTT. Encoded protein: CASRGGGGSNQPQHF. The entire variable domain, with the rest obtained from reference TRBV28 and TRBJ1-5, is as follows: DVKVTQSSRYLVKRTGEKVFLECVQDMDHENMFWYRQDPGLGLRLIYFSYDVKMKEKGDIPEGYSVSREKKERFSLILESASTNQTSMYLCASRGGGGSNQPQHFGDGTRLSIL.